Listed below are T cell receptor beta chains from one sample, sequenced in a study of OX40 agonist ivuxolimab in advanced cancers. Here immunoSEQ multiplex PCR was the method, and the copy in TCRdb shows in-frame clones only, minus some. The data hold 40,000 or so clones, with roughly four fifths observed a single time. Sequencing used CD4+ or CD8+ T cells sorted from blood, obtained in a trial of the OX40 agonist ivuxolimab. These receptors all stem from an adult with an advanced solid tumor such as melanoma, head and neck, liver or kidney cancer. The CDR3 runs from the conserved cysteine through the conserved F or W. A D gene is named only where the DNA matches it firmly. Size is omitted from some rows. Given values are once, few, many or a class for expanded clones.

v_call,d_call,j_call,cdr3_length,clone_size,cdr3_aa,cdr3_nt
TRBV19,TRBD2,TRBJ2-2,15,-,CASSTGGSNTGELFF,TGTGCCAGTAGCACCGGCGGGAGCAACACCGGGGAGCTGTTTTTT
TRBV19,-,TRBJ1-3,15,-,CASTTTVFLRNTIYF,TGTGCCAGTACCACAACAGTGTTCTTGAGAAACACCATATATTTT
TRBV9,-,TRBJ1-6,13,-,CASSDWQNSPLHF,TGCGCCAGCAGCGACTGGCAGAATTCACCCCTCCACTTT
TRBV25-1,-,TRBJ2-2,13,once,CASPGQPTGELFF,TGTGCCAGTCCAGGACAGCCCACCGGGGAGCTGTTTTTT
TRBV28,-,TRBJ2-7,12,-,CASSEQIYEQYF,TGTGCCAGCAGTGAACAGATCTACGAGCAGTACTTC
TRBV15,-,TRBJ2-1,20,-,CATSSPNGYGGSSSYNEQFF,TGTGCCACCAGCAGCCCTAACGGCTACGGTGGGTCGAGCTCCTACAATGAGCAGTTCTTC
TRBV27,-,TRBJ2-7,12,-,CASSLWDGKKYF,TGTGCCAGCAGTTTATGGGACGGGAAAAAGTACTTC
TRBV7-3,-,TRBJ1-1,14,-,CASSQRVGNTEAFF,TGTGCCAGCAGCCAGAGGGTGGGGAACACTGAAGCTTTCTTT
TRBV19,-,TRBJ1-1,14,-,CASSATAANTEAFF,TGTGCCAGTAGTGCGACAGCCGCGAACACTGAAGCTTTCTTT
TRBV2,-,TRBJ1-1,16,few,CASSHPTQRADTEAFF,TGTGCCAGCAGTCACCCAACACAGAGGGCCGACACTGAAGCTTTCTTT
TRBV19,-,TRBJ1-3,14,-,CASSTQRTGNTIYF,TGTGCCAGTAGTACCCAGAGGACTGGAAACACCATATATTTT
TRBV11-2,TRBD1,TRBJ1-3,12,-,CASSPGGWTIYF,TGTGCCAGCAGCCCAGGGGGTTGGACCATATATTTT
TRBV7-3,TRBD1,TRBJ1-6,15,-,CASSFGQGNNSPLHF,TGTGCCAGCAGCTTCGGACAGGGGAATAATTCACCCCTCCACTTT
TRBV10-1,TRBD2,TRBJ2-3,16,-,CASSERGRGVADTQYF,TGCGCCAGCAGTGAGAGAGGGAGGGGAGTGGCAGATACGCAGTATTTT
TRBV7-6,-,TRBJ1-1,17,-,CASSLWQTKRMNTEAFF,TGTGCCAGCAGCTTATGGCAGACTAAGAGGATGAACACTGAAGCTTTCTTT
TRBV5-1,-,TRBJ1-5,15,-,CASSLLGGSNQPQHF,TGCGCCAGCAGCCTGTTGGGCGGTAGCAATCAGCCCCAGCATTTT
TRBV7-6,TRBD2,TRBJ2-7,17,-,CASSLAAGGGGSYEQYF,TGTGCCAGCAGCTTAGCAGCGGGCGGCGGGGGCTCCTACGAGCAGTACTTC
TRBV5-4,TRBD1,TRBJ2-7,15,-,CASSLVQGAGYEQYF,TGTGCCAGCAGCTTGGTACAGGGGGCAGGGTACGAGCAGTACTTC
TRBV7-8,TRBD2,TRBJ2-5,19,-,CASSLSFGASGRMDETQYF,TGTGCCAGCAGCTTAAGTTTCGGGGCTAGCGGGAGGATGGACGAGACCCAGTACTTC
TRBV18,-,TRBJ2-7,13,-,CASSLTPGDEQYF,TGTGCCAGCTCACTTACCCCGGGTGACGAGCAGTACTTC
TRBV4-1,TRBD1,TRBJ2-2,15,-,CASSHLTGTTGELFF,TGCGCCAGCAGCCACCTGACAGGGACGACCGGGGAGCTGTTTTTT
TRBV4-2,TRBD2,TRBJ2-7,14,-,CASSQGEGPYEQYF,TGTGCCAGCAGCCAAGGGGAGGGCCCCTACGAGCAGTACTTC
TRBV11-1,-,TRBJ1-1,16,-,CASSSTMTQVVTEAFF,TGTGCCAGCAGCTCAACCATGACCCAGGTGGTCACTGAAGCTTTCTTT
TRBV15,-,TRBJ2-4,15,-,CATSRDLGGGNIQYF,TGTGCCACCAGCAGAGATTTGGGGGGAGGAAACATTCAGTACTTC
TRBV11-2,TRBD1,TRBJ2-4,13,-,CASVPQGENIQYF,TGTGCCAGCGTACCCCAGGGGGAAAACATTCAGTACTTC
TRBV11-2,TRBD1,TRBJ2-7,15,-,CASRRWGQGTYEQYF,TGTGCCAGCAGACGGTGGGGACAGGGGACCTACGAGCAGTACTTC
TRBV6-5,-,TRBJ2-2,16,-,CASSYFPSQNTGELFF,TGTGCCAGCAGTTACTTTCCCAGCCAGAACACCGGGGAGCTGTTTTTT
TRBV10-2,-,TRBJ1-4,13,-,CASSELLNEKLFF,TGCGCCAGCAGCGAACTACTAAATGAAAAACTGTTTTTT
TRBV27,TRBD1,TRBJ2-7,12,medium-sized,CASSRTGYEQYF,TGTGCCAGCAGTCGGACAGGGTACGAGCAGTACTTC
TRBV19,-,TRBJ2-4,13,-,CASSVDRKNIQYF,TGTGCCAGTAGTGTAGACAGAAAAAACATTCAGTACTTC
TRBV28,-,TRBJ1-2,12,once,CASSSDRYGYTF,TGTGCCAGCAGTTCGGACCGATATGGCTACACCTTC
TRBV7-9,TRBD2,TRBJ2-3,17,few,CASSSSGTRKHTDTQYF,TGTGCCAGCAGTTCTTCCGGGACTAGGAAACACACAGATACGCAGTATTTT
TRBV6-5,-,TRBJ1-2,15,-,CASSLKGGPNYGYTF,TGTGCCAGCAGTTTAAAGGGAGGACCTAACTATGGCTACACCTTC
TRBV7-3,-,TRBJ1-5,14,-,CASSQRVGNQPQHF,TGTGCCAGCAGCCAAAGGGTGGGTAATCAGCCCCAGCATTTT
TRBV29-1,-,TRBJ1-1,12,few,CSVEVQNTEAFF,TGCAGCGTTGAGGTCCAGAACACTGAAGCTTTCTTT
TRBV9,-,TRBJ1-3,14,-,CASGSGAGGNTIYF,TGTGCCAGCGGGTCGGGTGCGGGAGGAAACACCATATATTTT
TRBV10-2,TRBD2,TRBJ2-7,13,-,CASSYSGTYEQYF,TGCGCCAGCAGTTATAGCGGGACCTACGAGCAGTACTTC
TRBV10-1,-,TRBJ2-1,15,-,CASSVSTKGYNEQFF,TGCGCCAGCAGTGTTAGTACCAAGGGGTACAATGAGCAGTTCTTC
TRBV5-1,TRBD2,TRBJ2-5,16,-,CASTQESGGAGETQYF,TGCGCCAGCACCCAGGAGAGCGGGGGGGCCGGAGAGACCCAGTACTTC
TRBV4-1,-,TRBJ2-5,12,-,CASSLEGGPQYF,TGCGCCAGCAGCCTGGAGGGGGGGCCCCAGTACTTC
TRBV2,-,TRBJ1-1,11,-,CASRTGTEAFF,TGTGCCAGCAGAACAGGGACTGAAGCTTTCTTT
TRBV29-1,-,TRBJ2-3,14,-,CSVAAGPSPDTQYF,TGCAGCGTTGCCGCAGGCCCCAGCCCCGATACGCAGTATTTT
TRBV9,-,TRBJ2-1,15,-,CASSVARALGNEQFF,TGTGCCAGCAGCGTAGCTCGGGCTTTGGGTAATGAGCAGTTCTTC
TRBV10-1,-,TRBJ2-3,14,-,CASSRDRSTDTQYF,TGCGCCAGCAGTAGAGACCGAAGCACAGATACGCAGTATTTT
TRBV30,-,TRBJ1-6,14,-,CAWSVGQRNSPLHF,TGTGCCTGGAGTGTCGGACAGCGTAATTCACCCCTCCACTTT
TRBV11-2,TRBD1,TRBJ1-6,14,-,CASSAGTGHSPLHF,TGTGCCAGCAGCGCCGGGACAGGTCATTCACCCCTCCACTTT
TRBV6-1,-,TRBJ2-5,14,-,CASSEWQGRQTQYF,TGTGCCAGCAGTGAATGGCAAGGGAGACAGACCCAGTACTTC
TRBV7-6,-,TRBJ2-5,12,few,CASSLHFETQYF,TGTGCCAGCAGCTTACACTTTGAGACCCAGTACTTC
TRBV30,-,TRBJ1-5,13,-,CAWGGGWNQPQHF,TGTGCCTGGGGAGGGGGTTGGAATCAGCCCCAGCATTTT
TRBV6-6,-,TRBJ1-5,16,-,CASRKQGLDGNQPQHF,TGTGCCAGCAGAAAACAGGGACTCGATGGCAATCAGCCCCAGCATTTT